A single sample is the source of the 31 T cell receptor beta chains below, sequenced in a study of metastatic and nonmetastatic thyroid tumors (dated by TCRdb to between 2020 and 2021). Libraries were made using PCR. Sequencing used an Illumina HiSeq 4000. The raw public data were reprocessed by TCRdb itself: fastp quality trimming at Q25, MiXCR clonotype calling, in-frame beta chains only. For this sample there are about 93,000 clones; roughly 8.6% appear just once. 8.8% of the sample goes to the ten largest clones. None of the patients had been given any treatment before thyroid surgery. The sequencing input was blood. These TCRs come from a female donor with papillary thyroid cancer or a benign thyroid nodule (not recorded which). Some clones in this sample may be carry-over from other donors' samples.

Many counts were recorded for this clone. The chain recombines TRBV12-3 or TRBV12-4 with TRBJ2-1, with D possibly being TRBD2 (7 bases). Between the trimmed V and J ends, which lost 0 bases and 6 bases, there was a span of 9 bases. The CDR3 length is 14 residues. CDR3 nucleotides: TGTGCCAGCAGTTTAGCGGGAGGGGGCAATGAGCAGTTCTTC. This translates into CASSLAGGGNEQFF.

This clone was detected many times. The CDR3 is CASREGKQGNSDRYNSPLHF. The CDR3 DNA reads TGTGCCAGCAGAGAGGGGAAACAAGGAAATTCGGACCGGTATAATTCACCCCTCCACTTT. J is TRBJ1-6 and V is TRBV7-8; the D gene is possibly TRBD1 (5 bases). CDR3 length equals 20 residues. CDR1 and CDR2 (germline): SGHVS, FQNEAQ. V was cut by 6 bases and J by 4 bases, with 28 bases left in between. Using reference TRBV7-8 and TRBJ1-6 for the parts outside the CDR3, the full variable domain is GAGVSQSPRYKVAKRGQDVALRCDPISGHVSLFWYQQALGQGPEFLTYFQNEAQLDKSGLPSDRFFAERPEGSVSTLKIQRTQQEDSAVYLCASREGKQGNSDRYNSPLHFGNGTRLTVT.

This clone appeared many times. This rearrangement joins TRBV11-2 to TRBJ1-6, with TRBD1 identical over 7 bases. The junction had 10 bases not matched to a gene; V was cut back by 1 base and J by 10 bases. Per germline, CDR1 SGHAT and CDR2 FQNNGV. This CDR3 has 16 amino acids. The CDR3 here is CASSLGGTVKGSPLHF. The CDR3 DNA is TGTGCCAGCAGCTTAGGTGGGACAGTAAAGGGGTCACCCCTCCACTTT.

This clone has at least ten counts. The chain recombines TRBV5-1 with TRBJ2-1; maybe TRBD2 (5 bases). Per germline, CDR1 SGHRS and CDR2 YFSETQ. The V and J ends lost 0 bases and 6 bases respectively, with 13 bases between them. The CDR3 totals 15 residues. CDR3 sequence (DNA): TGCGCCAGCAGCTTGGGAGGGTTGTGGAGCAATGAGCAGTTCTTC. Amino acid sequence: CASSLGGLWSNEQFF.

This clone was observed many times. The rearrangement joins TRBV20-1 to TRBJ1-4; no firm D call. The CDR3 has 13 amino acids. The V end was cut by 0 bases, the J end by 4 bases, with 6 bases between. CDR1 DFQATT and CDR2 SNEGSKA come from the germline V gene (reference sequence). CDR3 region: CSARDSFNEKLFF. CDR3 nucleotide sequence: TGCAGTGCTAGAGATAGCTTTAATGAAAAACTGTTTTTT.

This clone was counted a few times. V gene TRBV11-3 combines with J gene TRBJ2-1, with no clear D. The CDR3 contains 13 residues. Trimming removed 5 bases from V and 5 bases from J, with 10 bases in between. The germline gives CDR1 SGHNT, CDR2 YENEEA. The DNA for the CDR3 is TGTGCCAGCAGCCTCGGGCTTAACAATGAGCAGTTCTTC. The encoded protein is CASSLGLNNEQFF.

This clone has a count of ten or more. This chain's CDR3 is CSARVSDSRYYGYTF. In DNA, the CDR3 is TGCAGTGCTAGAGTTTCCGACAGCCGCTACTATGGCTACACCTTC. The J gene is TRBJ1-2, the V gene TRBV20-1, with D possibly being TRBD1 (5 bases). From germline, CDR1 is DFQATT and CDR2 SNEGSKA (reference sequence). V lost 1 base to trimming and J lost 3 bases, with 15 bases between them. CDR3 size: 15 residues.

A few counts support this clone. At one end, the junction sequence differs from germline, possibly due to a read error. V is TRBV12-3 or TRBV12-4 and J is TRBJ1-6, with 8 positions matching TRBD1. The CDR3 is 13 residues long. In DNA form, the CDR3 reads TGTGCCAGCAGTTTAATTCCGGGACAGGCCCTCTTTTTT. Amino acids: CASSLIPGQALFF.

This clone appeared many times. The gene calls are TRBV7-2 and TRBJ1-2; TRBD1 aligns across 7 bases. The CDR3 totals 13 residues. Germline V gene data show CDR1 as SGHTA and CDR2 as FQGNSA. J lost 5 bases, V lost 3 bases, and 3 bases had no gene match. CDR3 residues: CASSLGRGYGYTF. The CDR3 nucleotides are TGTGCCAGCAGCTTGGGCAGGGGGTATGGCTACACCTTC.

This clone was seen a few times. The J gene is TRBJ2-7, the V gene TRBV30; the D gene is possibly TRBD2 (6 bases). The CDR3 runs to 15 residues. The ends were cut back, 0 bases at V and 2 bases at J, with 14 bases in the middle. From germline, CDR1 is GTSNPN and CDR2 SVGIG (reference sequence). This CDR3 reads CAWSVGLARPYEQYF. CDR3 DNA: TGTGCCTGGAGTGTCGGTCTAGCGAGACCCTACGAGCAGTACTTC.

Ten or more counts support this clone. The V gene is TRBV3-1, the J gene TRBJ2-3; TRBD2 might be the D (5 bases). The ends were cut back, 4 bases at V and 9 bases at J, with 8 bases in the middle. The CDR3 is made up of 11 amino acids. Germline V CDR1 and CDR2: LGHDT, YNNKEL (reference sequence). CDR3 amino acids: CASSRGVTQYF. CDR3 coding DNA: TGTGCCAGCAGCCGGGGAGTCACGCAGTATTTT.

This clone was detected many times. This sequence joins TRBV18 and TRBJ1-6, with D perhaps matching TRBD1 (5 bases). CDR3 length equals 13 residues. Trimming took 6 bases from V and 11 from J, leaving 14 bases between them. Looked up from germline, CDR1 is KGHSH and CDR2 is LQKENI. The CDR3 coding sequence is TGTGCCAGCTCCTCCCGGGGGGTCCCACCCCTCCACTTT. This encodes CASSSRGVPPLHF.

This clone showed up many times. The V gene is TRBV5-1, the J gene TRBJ1-3; D not resolved. Germline V lookup: CDR1 SGHRS, CDR2 YFSETQ. Trimming removed 4 bases from V and 0 bases from J, with 11 bases in between. This CDR3 spans 15 amino acids. The CDR3 protein is CASSVTASSGNTIYF. In DNA, the CDR3 is TGCGCCAGCAGCGTGACCGCAAGCTCTGGAAACACCATATATTTT.

This clone was observed at least ten times. This chain connects TRBV6-1 to TRBJ1-1, with D unclear. Germline V lookup: CDR1 MNHNS, CDR2 SASEGT. The CDR3 has 11 amino acids. The germline V and J ends were trimmed by 5 bases and 11 bases, with 12 bases remaining between them. Written as DNA, the CDR3 is TGTGCCAGCAGTTCCGGAGCAATGGCTTTCTTT. Its protein product is CASSSGAMAFF.

This clone was recorded at least ten times. V gene TRBV6-1 combines with J gene TRBJ1-2; no clear D. Germline CDR1 and CDR2: MNHNS and SASEGT. The V end lost 6 bases, the J end lost 1 base, and 9 bases lay between the germline ends. The length of the CDR3 is 13 residues. The CDR3 sequence: CASRPTDNYGYTF. The CDR3 coding sequence is TGTGCCAGCAGACCTACGGATAACTATGGCTACACCTTC.

In its sample, this clone was seen many times. This chain connects TRBV6-1 to TRBJ2-7; a possible D gene is TRBD2 (5 bases). The CDR3 is 15 residues long. V was pared by 4 bases and J by 4 bases, with 17 bases between. The V gene's germline CDR1 is MNHNS and CDR2 SASEGT. CDR3 nucleotides: TGTGCCAGCAGTGTCAGCGGCAGAACCGATTACGAGCAGTACTTC. It translates to CASSVSGRTDYEQYF.

There are many counts of this clone. The gene calls are TRBV25-1 and TRBJ2-4; perhaps TRBD1 as D (8 bases). Germline V gene sequence: CDR1 MGHDK, CDR2 SYGVNS. This CDR3 has 15 residues. V lost 4 bases to trimming and J lost 5 bases, with 15 bases between them. CDR3 DNA sequence: TGTGCCAGCAGTGGCGACAGGGGAGGGGAAAACATTCAGTACTTC. Protein: CASSGDRGGENIQYF. Looking up the rest from reference TRBV25-1 and TRBJ2-4 gives the full variable domain: EADIYQTPRYLVIGTGKKITLECSQTMGHDKMYWYQQDPGMELHLIHYSYGVNSTEKGDLSSESTVSRIRTEHFPLTLESARPSHTSQYLCASSGDRGGENIQYFGAGTRLSVL.

This clone occurred many times. The V gene is TRBV9, the J gene TRBJ1-2; D is undetermined. The V end lost 4 bases, the J end lost 8 bases, and 12 bases lay between the germline ends. CDR1 and CDR2 from the germline V gene are SGDLS and YYNGEE. The CDR3 has 12 amino acids. This chain's CDR3 is CASSPPEEGYTF. The DNA of the CDR3 is TGTGCCAGCAGCCCGCCTGAGGAGGGCTACACCTTC.

This clone was counted at least ten times. The rearrangement uses TRBV30 and TRBJ1-1; perhaps TRBD1 as D (5 bases). Trimming shortened V by 1 base and J by 5 bases, and 14 bases separated the two germline ends. The CDR3 extends over 14 amino acids. The germline V gene encodes CDR1 GTSNPN and CDR2 SVGIG (reference sequence). CDR3 in DNA: TGTGCCTGGAGTGGGGGCCCTAGCCGGACTGAAGCTTTCTTT. Translated, it gives CAWSGGPSRTEAFF. Full variable domain (missing parts from reference TRBV30 and TRBJ1-1): SQTIHQWPATLVQPVGSPLSLECTVEGTSNPNLYWYRQAAGRGLQLLFYSVGIGQISSEVPQNLSASRPQDRQFILSSKKLLLSDSGFYLCAWSGGPSRTEAFFGQGTRLTVV.

This clone showed up just a few times. DNA for the CDR3: TGTGCCAGCAGCCTGGACCGGGGAACAGATACGCAGTATTTT. Protein: CASSLDRGTDTQYF. This sequence joins TRBV6-1 and TRBJ2-3, with D perhaps TRBD2 (5 bases). This CDR3 region has 14 residues. Trimming stripped 6 bases from V and 3 bases from J, with 13 bases between. From germline, CDR1 is MNHNS and CDR2 SASEGT.

This clone has ten or more counts. The rearrangement joins TRBV19 to TRBJ1-5; TRBD1 aligns across 8 bases. This CDR3 region has 16 residues. Trimming removed 7 bases from V and 1 base from J; junction bases left unmatched: 9. Germline V lookup: CDR1 LNHDA, CDR2 SQIVND (reference sequence). The CDR3, as DNA: TGTGCCAGTACGCTCGGACAGGGAAGGAGCAATCAGCCCCAGCATTTT. Translation: CASTLGQGRSNQPQHF. The full variable domain, with the rest looked up from reference TRBV19 and TRBJ1-5, is DGGITQSPKYLFRKEGQNVTLSCEQNLNHDAMYWYRQDPGQGLRLIYYSQIVNDFQKGDIAEGYSVSREKKESFPLTVTSAQKNPTAFYLCASTLGQGRSNQPQHFGDGTRLSIL.

This clone has ten or more counts. The J gene is TRBJ1-1, the V gene TRBV20-1, with D unresolved. The V end lost 5 bases, the J end lost 2 bases, and 21 bases lay between the germline ends. Germline V gives CDR1 DFQATT, CDR2 SNEGSKA (reference sequence). This CDR3 is built from 16 residues. The CDR3 nucleotides are TGCAGTGCTCCTAGTGGTAGAGGAGCGACCAACACTGAAGCTTTCTTT. Residues: CSAPSGRGATNTEAFF.

The rearrangement links TRBV19 to TRBJ1-1; TRBD1 matches 7 bases. CDR1 and CDR2 from the germline V gene are LNHDA and SQIVND (reference sequence). The V segment lost 6 bases and the J segment 4 bases; nucleotides outside the gene matches: 8. The CDR3 is made up of 14 amino acids. The CDR3 sequence is CASSPDRLGTEAFF. The CDR3 DNA sequence: TGTGCCAGTAGCCCGGACAGGCTGGGCACTGAAGCTTTCTTT.

Of note for this clone: This clone may be a read error of a much larger clone one base away. This sample includes further DNA sequences coding for the same CDR3. The rearrangement uses TRBV19 and TRBJ1-5, with unresolved D. Germline values: CDR1 LNHDA, CDR2 SQIVND (reference sequence). The CDR3 is 14 amino acids. The CDR3 protein is CASTLELGNQPQHF. The DNA for the CDR3 is TGTGCCAGTACGTTGGAGTTGGGCAACCAGCCCCAACATTTT.

This clone has at least ten counts. V gene TRBV12-3 or TRBV12-4 combines with J gene TRBJ2-3, with TRBD2 matching over 11 bases. The V gene end was trimmed by 6 bases and the J gene end by 4 bases; junction bases not matched to a gene: 9. CDR3 length: 16 amino acids. CDR3 sequence: CASSLNSGGAADTQYF. CDR3 nucleotides: TGTGCCAGCAGCCTCAATAGCGGGGGGGCCGCAGATACGCAGTATTTT.

Remarks on this clone: Compared with germline, one end of the junction differs, possibly owing to a read error. This sequence joins TRBV20-1 and TRBJ2-7; D may match TRBD1 or TRBD2 (6 bases each). The CDR3 covers 16 residues. Germline-derived CDR1 and CDR2 are DFQATT and SNEGSKA (reference sequence). CDR3 loop: CSAMGPRGVDSYDQYF. CDR3 sequence (DNA): TGCAGTGCTATGGGTCCTAGGGGGGTGGATTCCTACGATCAGTACTTC.

This clone has only a few counts. A much larger clone differs from this one at a single base, so this may be a read error. Other DNA sequences of this sample code for an identical CDR3. This chain joins TRBV20-1 and TRBJ2-7; no firm D call. The CDR3 is 12 amino acids. V lost 6 bases to trimming and J lost 3 bases, with 12 bases between them. Germline-derived CDR1 and CDR2 are DFQATT and SNEGSKA (reference sequence). The CDR3 sequence is CSAGRHSYEQYF. The CDR3 nucleotides read TGCAGTGCCGGACGTCACAGCTACGAGCAGTACTTC.

In its sample, this clone was seen many times. V gene TRBV7-9 combines with J gene TRBJ1-2, with TRBD1 matching 10 bases. The length of the CDR3 is 14 residues. Looked up from germline, CDR1 is SEHNR and CDR2 is FQNEAQ (reference sequence). J lost 3 bases, V lost 3 bases, and 1 base had no gene match. The CDR3 DNA reads TGTGCCAGCAGCTTTGGACAGGGGGACTATGGCTACACCTTC. It is translated as CASSFGQGDYGYTF.

This clone showed up just a few times. V gene TRBV6-1 combines with J gene TRBJ2-7; no definite D call. Germline assignment: CDR1 MNHNS and CDR2 SASEGT. The CDR3 totals 13 residues. With 4 bases removed from V and 2 bases from J, the gap between germline ends came to 9 bases. CDR3 sequence reads: CASSGGSTYEQYF. CDR3 bases: TGTGCCAGCAGTGGTGGCTCTACCTACGAGCAGTACTTC.

This clone was seen many times. This rearrangement joins TRBV6-5 to TRBJ2-7, with D possibly matching TRBD2 (7 bases). CDR3 length: 13 residues. Germline V gene sequence: CDR1 MNHEY, CDR2 SVGAGI. Trimming took 3 bases from V and 9 from J, leaving 15 bases between them. CDR3 residues: CASSYQTGGRQYF. The CDR3 region has the DNA TGTGCCAGCAGTTATCAAACCGGGGGGCGGCAGTACTTC.

The chain carries TRBV11-2 and TRBJ2-1; TRBD2 matches 9 bases. Trimming took 5 bases from V and 3 from J; bases not matched to a gene: 5. The germline V gene encodes CDR1 SGHAT and CDR2 FQNNGV. The CDR3 spans 15 residues. The CDR3: CASSPGTSNYNEQFF. For the CDR3, the DNA is TGTGCCAGCAGCCCCGGGACTAGCAACTACAATGAGCAGTTCTTC. Supplemented by reference TRBV11-2 and TRBJ2-1, the full variable domain reads EAGVAQSPRYKIIEKRQSVAFWCNPISGHATLYWYQQILGQGPKLLIQFQNNGVVDDSQLPKDRFSAERLKGVDSTLKIQPAKLEDSAVYLCASSPGTSNYNEQFFGPGTRLTVL.